This TCR beta chain came from a study of blood T cell repertoires in COVID-19 (dated by TCRdb to 2020 to 2021). For the wider study: Samples covering the acute and convalescent phases of COVID-19 were provided by collaborators in the United States, Italy and Spain. The material from the prospective study consisted of cDNA or gDNA derived from T cells, B-cell-depleted T cells, or PBMCs. Deeply sampled blood TCRbeta repertoires from subjects exposed to, actively infected with, or recovered from COVID-19 were included in the dataset. The repertoires were released in a freely available public database intended as a resource for research on the immune response to SARS-CoV-2. Samples were obtained from the ongoing ImmuneRACE study (first 160 participants) and from over a thousand subjects provided by 6 global collaborators. The sample metadata nearly always contained a de-identified subject ID, COVID-19 status, age in years and sex. Where HLA class I and class II types were available, the types were taken from metadata supplied by the sample provider, not from assay-based typing. The research as a whole found: The quantity of clinical and demographic metadata differed by source and by participant and was supplied without curation.

This clone was seen many times. Its antigen is not yet known. No clone much larger than this one lies a single base away; base qualities are absent. The collaborating institutions used their own protocols to collect whole blood in K2EDTA tubes. For TCRbeta analysis, collaborator samples were shipped as frozen whole blood, as isolated PBMCs, or as DNA extracted from either sample type. Via the germline V gene, CDR1 is MNHNS and CDR2 SASEGT. From its cysteine to its phenylalanine, the CDR3 spans 13 amino acids. Only the CDR3 DNA is retained, 39 bases long and in frame from the first base. Between the V and J ends, shortened by 2 bases and 8 bases respectively, the junction contains 12 bases. The immunoSEQ Assay, a bias-controlled multiplex PCR, was used to amplify TCRbeta CDR3 regions from genomic DNA. Per the authors' processing: The number of nucleated cells in each sample was estimated from the amplification of reference gene primers within the assay. Sequence reads were collapsed and filtered to measure the absolute abundance of every unique TCRbeta CDR3 rearrangement. For each sample, productive Simpson clonality was calculated as the square root of Simpson's diversity index across productive rearrangements. TCRdb carries this immuneACCESS record with in-frame sequences only. Its versions omit some clonotypes, under half of them owing to an unresolved V gene in the studies checked, with the rest unexplained. V, J and clone size derive from that table, while D and trimming were established from the DNA sequence. The sample table lists 150,000 or so clones, about four fifths of them with a count of one. Of the sample, approximately 32% is held by the ten largest clones.

Recombination linked TRBV6-1 to TRBJ1-2, with no reliable assignment of the D segment. The sample was peripheral blood. The source is a woman in her sixties with acute or convalescent COVID-19. The nucleotide sequence is TGTGCCAGCAGTGAACCCGGGTTTAAGGGCTACACCTTC. Its protein is CASSEPGFKGYTF.